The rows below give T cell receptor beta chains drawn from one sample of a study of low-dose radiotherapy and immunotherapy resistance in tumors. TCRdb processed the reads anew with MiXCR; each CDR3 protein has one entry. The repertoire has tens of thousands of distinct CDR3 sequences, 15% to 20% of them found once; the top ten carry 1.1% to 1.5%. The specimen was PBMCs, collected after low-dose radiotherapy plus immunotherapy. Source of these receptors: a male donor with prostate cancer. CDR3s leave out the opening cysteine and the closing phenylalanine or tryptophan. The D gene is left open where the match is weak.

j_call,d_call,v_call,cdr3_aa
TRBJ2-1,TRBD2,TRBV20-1,SANKAGLVGDEQF
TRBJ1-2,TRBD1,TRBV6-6,ATRDRVYGYT
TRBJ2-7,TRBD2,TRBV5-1,ASSLANSGSYEQY
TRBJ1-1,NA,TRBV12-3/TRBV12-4,ASSLRLNTEAF
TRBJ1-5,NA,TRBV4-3,ASSQDRAQPQH
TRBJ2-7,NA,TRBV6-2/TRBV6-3,ASSYSRDEQY
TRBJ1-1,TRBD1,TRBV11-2,ASSQYRGRTEAF
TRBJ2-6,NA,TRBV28,ASSETPA
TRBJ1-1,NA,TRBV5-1,ASSSGVPNTEAF
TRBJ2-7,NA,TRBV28,ASSYATGLREQY
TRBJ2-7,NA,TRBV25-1,ASTWGLEQY
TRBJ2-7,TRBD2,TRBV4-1,ASSREGWVDEQY
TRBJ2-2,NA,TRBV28,ASSPPPSANTGELF
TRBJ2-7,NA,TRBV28,ASSPFRPGQRVQY
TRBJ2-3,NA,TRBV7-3,ASSLMPSASTDTQY
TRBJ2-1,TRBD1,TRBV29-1,SVDRPGTGDNEQF
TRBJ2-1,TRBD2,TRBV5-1,ASSIVAGGPSNEQF
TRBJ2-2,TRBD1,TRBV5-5,ASSLGTADGGELF
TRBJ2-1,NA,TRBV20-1,SAMPYNEQF
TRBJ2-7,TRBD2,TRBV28,ASRAGVEQY
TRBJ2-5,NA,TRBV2,ASRATGPLGTQY
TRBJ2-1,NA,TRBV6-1,ASSKGAYNEQF
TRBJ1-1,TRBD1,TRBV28,ASSSRTGTTTEAF
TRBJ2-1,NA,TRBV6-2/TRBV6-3,ASSYTSNEQF
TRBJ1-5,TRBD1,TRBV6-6,ASRESGTGGQPQH
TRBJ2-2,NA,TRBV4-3,ASSQEGRDGELF
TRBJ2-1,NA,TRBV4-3,ASSQDSVASAGWI
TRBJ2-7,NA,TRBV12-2,ASRFSRDRESYEQY
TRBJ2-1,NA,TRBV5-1,ASSLDPSRNGEQF
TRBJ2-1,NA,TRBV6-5,ASSQASAPYNEQF
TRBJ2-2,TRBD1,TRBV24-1,ATMDRGNTGELF
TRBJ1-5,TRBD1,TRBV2,ASTLGGQTNQPQH
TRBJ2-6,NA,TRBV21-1,ASSKDLPVSGANVLT
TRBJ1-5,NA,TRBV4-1,ASSQDSGGGNQPQH
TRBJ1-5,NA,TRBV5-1,ASSAGGSNQPQH
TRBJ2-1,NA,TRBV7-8,ASSFGQSSYNEQF
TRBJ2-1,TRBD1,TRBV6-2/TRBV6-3,ASSYGQGGFNEQF
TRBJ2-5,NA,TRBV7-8,ASSLSGQKETQY
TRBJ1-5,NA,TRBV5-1,ASSPSGQSNQPQH
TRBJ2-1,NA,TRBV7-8,ASSLRGATYNEQF
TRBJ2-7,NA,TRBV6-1,ASSPQGGTSDEQY
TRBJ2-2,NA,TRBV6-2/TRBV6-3,ASSLPGESGGELFF
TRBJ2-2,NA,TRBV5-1,ASSLRRQQSNTGELF
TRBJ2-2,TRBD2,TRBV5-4,ASSPAGGRSNTGELF
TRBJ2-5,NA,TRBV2,ASSEQAQETQY